This is a list of T cell receptor beta chains from one sample in a study of blood T cell repertoires in COVID-19. The data were produced by immunoSEQ multiplex PCR, yet TCRdb's version contains in-frame clones alone and is incomplete. This sample has about 120,000 clones, with roughly four fifths found just once. Specimen: peripheral blood. Receptors were obtained from a human donor in a cohort sampled during active COVID-19. CDR3s include the opening cysteine and the closing phenylalanine or tryptophan. The D gene is left open where the match is weak. The listing skips clone size in some rows; elsewhere it reads once, few, many or a size class.

D	J	size	V	DNA	CDR3
NA	TRBJ2-5	NA	TRBV5-1	TGCGCCAGCAGCTTGGCTTCGGGATCGGAGACCCAGTACTTC	CASSLASGSETQYF
TRBD1	TRBJ2-7	NA	TRBV11-1	TGTGCCAGCAGCTTAGCTGACAGGGGAGTTGAGCAGTACTTC	CASSLADRGVEQYF
NA	TRBJ1-1	few	TRBV3-1/TRBV3-2	TGTGCCAGCAGCCAAGATCGAGGGCTTGAAGCTTTCTTT	CASSQDRGLEAFF
TRBD1	TRBJ2-7	NA	TRBV7-2	TGTGCCAGCAGCCGTACAGGGGGCTCTTACGAGCAGTACTTC	CASSRTGGSYEQYF
NA	TRBJ2-1	NA	TRBV5-1	TGCGCCAGCATGACAGAGGTCAATGAGCAGTTCTTC	CASMTEVNEQFF
TRBD1	TRBJ2-6	NA	TRBV19	TGTGCCAGTCACCTGGGGATGGGGACAGGATGGAGCTCTGGGGCCAACGTCCTGACTTTC	CASHLGMGTGWSSGANVLTF
TRBD1	TRBJ1-2	NA	TRBV9	TGTGCCAGCAGCCCCCAGGGGGCGGCTCAGGATGGCTACACCTTC	CASSPQGAAQDGYTF
TRBD1	TRBJ2-7	NA	TRBV27	TGTGCCAGCAGTTCACGGGACAGGGGACGGGAGCAGTACTTC	CASSSRDRGREQYF
NA	TRBJ1-1	NA	TRBV6-6	TGTGCCAGCTTACAGGGGAACACTGAAGCTTTCTTT	CASLQGNTEAFF
NA	TRBJ2-7	NA	TRBV30	TGTGCCTGGAGTGCTACCTGGTACGAGCAGTACTTC	CAWSATWYEQYF
TRBD1	TRBJ1-2	NA	TRBV11-2	TGTGCCAGCAGCTTAGACAGGGGGCGGAACTATGGCTACACCTTC	CASSLDRGRNYGYTF
TRBD1	TRBJ1-6	NA	TRBV29-1	TGCAGCGTCCCCGGGACAGGGAACAATTCACCCCTCCACTTT	CSVPGTGNNSPLHF
TRBD2	TRBJ2-1	NA	TRBV4-1	TGCGCCAGCAGCCCACTCCAGAGCGGGACCAACAATGAGCAGTTCTTC	CASSPLQSGTNNEQFF
NA	TRBJ2-2	NA	TRBV18	TGTGCCAGCTCACCCGACGGGGCCGGGGAGCTGTTTTTT	CASSPDGAGELFF